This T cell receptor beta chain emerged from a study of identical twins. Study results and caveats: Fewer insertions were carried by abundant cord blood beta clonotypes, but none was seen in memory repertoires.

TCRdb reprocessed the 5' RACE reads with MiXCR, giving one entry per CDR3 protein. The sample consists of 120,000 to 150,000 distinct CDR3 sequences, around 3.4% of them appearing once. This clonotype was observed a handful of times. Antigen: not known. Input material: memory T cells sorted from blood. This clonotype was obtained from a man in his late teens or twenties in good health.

The CDR3 DNA is TGTGCCAGCAGCTCCGGACAGGTACTAGGAAACACCATATATTTT. It encodes CASSSGQVLGNTIYF. This chain uses TRBV11-2 with TRBJ1-3; 7 bases are shared with TRBD1. V trimming: 4 bases; J trimming: 4 bases; junction bases outside the gene matches: 7. Germline lookup yields CDR1 SGHAT and CDR2 FQNNGV. The CDR3 sequence is 15 residues long.